This T cell receptor beta chain was captured by sequencing in a study of T-cell reconstitution after alpha-beta-depleted transplantation in children. This clonotype was picked up one time. Researchers prepared the TCRbeta library using unique molecular identifiers, the study reports. TCRdb passed the PCR reads through MiXCR, listing each CDR3 protein once. The table shows about 440,000 distinct CDR3 sequences, with about 45% occurring only once. Germline CDR1 MDHEN, CDR2 SYDVKM. This CDR3 spans 13 amino acids. Trimming cost V 5 bases and J 7 bases, with 14 bases left between them. Sequenced material: PBMCs, taken before TCRalphabeta/CD19-depleted stem cell transplant. V is TRBV28 and J is TRBJ2-5, with D hard to call. This TCR came from a girl aged 2-15 years with aplastic anemia, due to receive a stem cell transplant. CDR3 in DNA: TGTGCCAGCAGTGGCTATGGGTACGGGACCCAGTACTTC. This codes for CASSGYGYGTQYF.